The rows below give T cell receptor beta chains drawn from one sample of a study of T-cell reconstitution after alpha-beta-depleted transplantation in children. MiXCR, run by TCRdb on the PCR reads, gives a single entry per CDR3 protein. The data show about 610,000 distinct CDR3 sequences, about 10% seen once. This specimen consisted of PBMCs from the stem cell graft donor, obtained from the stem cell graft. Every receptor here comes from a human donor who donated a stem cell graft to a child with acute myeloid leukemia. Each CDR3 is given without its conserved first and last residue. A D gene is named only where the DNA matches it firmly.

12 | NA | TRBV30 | AWSVLLSYNEQF
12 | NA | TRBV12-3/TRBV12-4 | ASSLLAVTGELF
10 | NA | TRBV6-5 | ASRNLRNEQF
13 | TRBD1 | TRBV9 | ASTVDGTGFAGYT
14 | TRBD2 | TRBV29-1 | SVGTSGTVSPYEQY
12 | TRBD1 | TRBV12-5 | ASGPGQGRTEAF
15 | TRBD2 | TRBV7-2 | ASSPEMTSGRAGEQF
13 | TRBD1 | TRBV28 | ASIGGTGGNLEQF
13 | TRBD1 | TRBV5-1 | ASSPLTGNYNEQF
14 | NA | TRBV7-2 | ASSLAGTPSYNEQF
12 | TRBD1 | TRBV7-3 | ASSTTGGGGELF
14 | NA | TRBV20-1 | SARGPQEAHYNEQF
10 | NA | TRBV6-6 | ASSNPSNEQF
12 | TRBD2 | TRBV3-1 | ASSQTGGAGELF
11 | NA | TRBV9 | ASSVNGYNEQF
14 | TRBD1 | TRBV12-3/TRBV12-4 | ASSPGTGVAGNTIY
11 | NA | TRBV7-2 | ASSPAQGNTIY
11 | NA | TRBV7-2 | ASSFPGLDTQY
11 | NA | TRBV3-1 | ASSQDNHLTQY
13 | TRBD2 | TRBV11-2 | ASSLVGGLAGEQF
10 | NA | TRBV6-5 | ASSRGPYEQY
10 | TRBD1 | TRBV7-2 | ASSLIGGGYT
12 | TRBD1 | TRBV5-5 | ASSSPGQGSEQY
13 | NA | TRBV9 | ASSPQPSPNTEAF
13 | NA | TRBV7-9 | ASSLGSGGGNEQY
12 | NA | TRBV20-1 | SAGPITEHYEQY
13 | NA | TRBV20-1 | SARDQESLNTEAF
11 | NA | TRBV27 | ASSPQERDEQF
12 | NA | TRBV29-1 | SVEQLHIDNEQF
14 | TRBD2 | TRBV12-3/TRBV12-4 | ASSALAGRTSNEQF
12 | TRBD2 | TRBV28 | AILAGGTYNEQF
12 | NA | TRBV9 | ASSDRAGGNTIY
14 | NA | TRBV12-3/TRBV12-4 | ASSATRGKNTGELF
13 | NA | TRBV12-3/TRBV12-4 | ASRTGSSSSYEQY
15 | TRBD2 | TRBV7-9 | ASSLGEGGSGSETQY
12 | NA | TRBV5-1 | ASSFWGADTEAF
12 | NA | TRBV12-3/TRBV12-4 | ASSLWEEDYGYT
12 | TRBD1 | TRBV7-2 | ASSLGGQGSRQY
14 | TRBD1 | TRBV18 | ASSPNRQGASSEQF
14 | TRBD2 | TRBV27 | ASSRFWGGGAYEQY
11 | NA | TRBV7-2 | ASSLARRETQY
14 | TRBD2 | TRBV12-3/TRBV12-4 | ASSFSGSGSAGELF
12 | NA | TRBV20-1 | SATAMKEAYEQY
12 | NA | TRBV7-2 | ASSFDRGGETQY
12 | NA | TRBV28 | ASSPGGDTDTQY
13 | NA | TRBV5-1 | ASMTVGGTRETQY
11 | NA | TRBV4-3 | ASSQDPRHEQF
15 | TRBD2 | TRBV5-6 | ASSRTLVSGSAYEQY
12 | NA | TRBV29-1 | SVVRQMSWYGYT
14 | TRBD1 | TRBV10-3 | AISGSGQASTDTQY
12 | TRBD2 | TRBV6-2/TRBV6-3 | ATLTSGDTDTQY
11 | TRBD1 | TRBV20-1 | SASRDRGNEQF
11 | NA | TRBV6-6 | ASSPEYQETQY
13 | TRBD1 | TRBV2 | ASRQGDWSYNEQF